This T cell receptor (beta chain) stems from a study of cytomegalovirus exposure and HLA in healthy donors. Primers included in the PCR were 60 Vbeta and 13 Jbeta primers. This table comes from immunoSEQ multiplex PCR, and its TCRdb copy is limited to in-frame clones, with some not included. This table lists around 75,000 clones. V shed 0 bases and J shed 2 bases, with 7 bases lying between them. Germline V gives CDR1 SGDLS, CDR2 YYNGEE. The CDR3 consists of 14 residues. The V and J genes are TRBV9 and TRBJ2-3, with a possible D match to TRBD1 (6 bases). The sequence was collected from a boy between 10 and 17 years old in good health and CMV-seronegative. The sequenced sample consisted of PBMCs. CDR3 in DNA: TGTGCCAGCAGCGTAGCGGGACACACAGATACGCAGTATTTT. This translates into CASSVAGHTDTQYF.